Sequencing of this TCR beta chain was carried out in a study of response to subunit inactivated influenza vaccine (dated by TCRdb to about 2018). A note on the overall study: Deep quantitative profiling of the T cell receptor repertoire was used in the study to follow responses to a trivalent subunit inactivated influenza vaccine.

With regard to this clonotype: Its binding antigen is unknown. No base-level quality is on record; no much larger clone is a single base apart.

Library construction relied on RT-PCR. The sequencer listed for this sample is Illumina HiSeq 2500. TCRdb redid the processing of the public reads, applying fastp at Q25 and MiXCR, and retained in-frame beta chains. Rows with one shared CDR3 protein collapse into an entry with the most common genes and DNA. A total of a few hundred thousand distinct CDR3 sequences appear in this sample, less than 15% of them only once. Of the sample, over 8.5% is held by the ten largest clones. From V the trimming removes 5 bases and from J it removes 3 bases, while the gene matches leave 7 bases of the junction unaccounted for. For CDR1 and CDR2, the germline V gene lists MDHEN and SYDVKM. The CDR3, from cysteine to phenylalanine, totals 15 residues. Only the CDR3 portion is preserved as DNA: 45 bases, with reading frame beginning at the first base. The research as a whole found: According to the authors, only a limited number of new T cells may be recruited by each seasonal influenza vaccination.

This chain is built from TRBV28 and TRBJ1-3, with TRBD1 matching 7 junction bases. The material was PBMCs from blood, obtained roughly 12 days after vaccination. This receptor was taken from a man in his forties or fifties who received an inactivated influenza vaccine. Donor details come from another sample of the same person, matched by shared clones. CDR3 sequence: CASSEDRSRGNTIYF. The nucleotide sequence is TGTGCCAGCAGTGAGGACAGGAGTCGTGGAAACACCATATATTTT.